The present T cell receptor (beta chain) was sequenced within a study of response to subunit inactivated influenza vaccine. Points from the study as a whole: After each seasonal influenza vaccination, few new T cells are recruited, the authors suggested.

Many counts were recorded for this clonotype. As yet, its antigen is unknown. Via MiXCR, TCRdb re-called the RT-PCR reads, giving one row per CDR3 protein. The sample holds 500,000 to 600,000 distinct CDR3 sequences; under 9% are singletons and the top ten take 10% to 15%. The V segment lost 7 bases and the J segment 2 bases; nucleotides outside the gene matches: 6. The CDR3 spans 15 residues. The source is a man aged 50-75 years who received an inactivated influenza vaccine. The rearrangement links TRBV12-3 or TRBV12-4 to TRBJ2-3, with TRBD1 matching 10 bases. The specimen comprised PBMCs from blood, sampled about 24 months after vaccination. The CDR3 DNA is TGTGCCAGCAAACCGGGACAGGGGTACACAGATACGCAGTATTTT. Translated: CASKPGQGYTDTQYF.